This T cell receptor (beta chain) was identified in a study of blood T cell repertoires in COVID-19. Per the original data handling: Amplifying reference gene primers gave estimates of nucleated cell counts. Data came from immunoSEQ multiplex PCR; TCRdb stores just in-frame clones and leaves some out. D and trimming come from the DNA, and the V and J calls and clone size come from that table. The table has a few hundred thousand clones, around 92% seen once. Donors were grouped by their self-reported clinical history. Germline V gene data show CDR1 as SGDLS and CDR2 as YYNGEE. The CDR3 runs 17 residues. Trimming cost V 4 bases and J 7 bases; bases outside gene matches: 15.

The sequenced sample was PBMCs or T cells enriched from blood (not recorded which). The chain links TRBV9 to TRBJ2-2, with 8 bases identical to TRBD2. This clonotype was obtained from a woman aged 25 to 39 who had recovered from COVID-19. The CDR3 bases are TGTGCCAGCAGCCATATAGCGGGGATGTCTCCAGGCGGGGAGCTGTTTTTT. Protein sequence: CASSHIAGMSPGGELFF.